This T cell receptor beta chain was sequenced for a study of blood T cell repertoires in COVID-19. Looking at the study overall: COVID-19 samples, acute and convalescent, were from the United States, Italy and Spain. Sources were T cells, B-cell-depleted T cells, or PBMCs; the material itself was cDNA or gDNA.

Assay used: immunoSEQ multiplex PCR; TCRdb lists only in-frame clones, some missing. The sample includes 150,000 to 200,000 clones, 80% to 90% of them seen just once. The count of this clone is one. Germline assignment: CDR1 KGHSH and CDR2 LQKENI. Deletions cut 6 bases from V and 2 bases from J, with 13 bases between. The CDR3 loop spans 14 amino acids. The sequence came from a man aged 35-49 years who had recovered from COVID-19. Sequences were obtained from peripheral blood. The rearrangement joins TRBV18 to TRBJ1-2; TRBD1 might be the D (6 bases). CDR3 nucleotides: TGTGCCAGCTCCCAAGACAGGTTAAACTATGGCTACACCTTC. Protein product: CASSQDRLNYGYTF.